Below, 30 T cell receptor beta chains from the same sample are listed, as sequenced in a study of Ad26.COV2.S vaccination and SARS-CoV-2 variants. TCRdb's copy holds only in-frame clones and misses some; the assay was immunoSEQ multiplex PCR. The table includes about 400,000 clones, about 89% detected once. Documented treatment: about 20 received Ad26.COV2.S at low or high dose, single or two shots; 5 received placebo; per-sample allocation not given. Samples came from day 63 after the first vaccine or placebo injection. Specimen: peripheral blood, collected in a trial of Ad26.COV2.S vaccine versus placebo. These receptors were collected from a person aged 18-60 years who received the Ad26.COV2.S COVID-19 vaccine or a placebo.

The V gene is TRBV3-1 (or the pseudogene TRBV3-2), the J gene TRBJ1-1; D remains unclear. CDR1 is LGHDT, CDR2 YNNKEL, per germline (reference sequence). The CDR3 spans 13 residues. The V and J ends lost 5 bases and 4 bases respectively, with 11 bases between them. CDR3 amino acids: CASSLLDITEAFF. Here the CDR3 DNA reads TGTGCCAGCAGCTTACTCGACATCACTGAAGCTTTCTTT.

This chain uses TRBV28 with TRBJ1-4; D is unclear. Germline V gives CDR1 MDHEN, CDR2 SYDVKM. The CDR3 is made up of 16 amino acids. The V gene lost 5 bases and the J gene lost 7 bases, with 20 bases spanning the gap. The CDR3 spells CASSQVGSVSSEKLFF. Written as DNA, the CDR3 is TGTGCCAGCAGTCAAGTAGGGAGCGTTTCGTCTGAAAAACTGTTTTTT. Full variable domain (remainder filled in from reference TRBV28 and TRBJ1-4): DVKVTQSSRYLVKRTGEKVFLECVQDMDHENMFWYRQDPGLGLRLIYFSYDVKMKEKGDIPEGYSVSREKKERFSLILESASTNQTSMYLCASSQVGSVSSEKLFFGSGTQLSVL.

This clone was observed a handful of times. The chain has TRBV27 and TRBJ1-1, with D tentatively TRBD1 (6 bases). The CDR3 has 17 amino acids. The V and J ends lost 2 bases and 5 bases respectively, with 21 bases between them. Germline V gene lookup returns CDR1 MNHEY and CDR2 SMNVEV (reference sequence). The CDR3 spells CASSLRARTGRGTEAFF. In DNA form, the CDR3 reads TGTGCCAGCAGTTTAAGGGCCAGAACGGGCAGGGGAACTGAAGCTTTCTTT.

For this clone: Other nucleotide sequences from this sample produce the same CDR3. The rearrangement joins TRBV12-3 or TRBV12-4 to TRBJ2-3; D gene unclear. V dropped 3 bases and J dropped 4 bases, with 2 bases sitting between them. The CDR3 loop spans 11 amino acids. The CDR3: CASSLADTQYF. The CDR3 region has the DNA TGTGCCAGCAGTTTGGCAGATACGCAGTATTTT.

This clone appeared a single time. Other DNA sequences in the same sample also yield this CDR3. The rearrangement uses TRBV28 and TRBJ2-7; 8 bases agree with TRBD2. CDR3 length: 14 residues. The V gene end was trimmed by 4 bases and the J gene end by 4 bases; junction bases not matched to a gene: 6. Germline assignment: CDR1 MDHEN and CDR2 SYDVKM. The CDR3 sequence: CASSYGTSSYEQYF. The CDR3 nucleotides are TGTGCCAGCAGTTACGGGACTAGTTCTTACGAGCAGTACTTC. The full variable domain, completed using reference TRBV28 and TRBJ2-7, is DVKVTQSSRYLVKRTGEKVFLECVQDMDHENMFWYRQDPGLGLRLIYFSYDVKMKEKGDIPEGYSVSREKKERFSLILESASTNQTSMYLCASSYGTSSYEQYFGPGTRLTVT.

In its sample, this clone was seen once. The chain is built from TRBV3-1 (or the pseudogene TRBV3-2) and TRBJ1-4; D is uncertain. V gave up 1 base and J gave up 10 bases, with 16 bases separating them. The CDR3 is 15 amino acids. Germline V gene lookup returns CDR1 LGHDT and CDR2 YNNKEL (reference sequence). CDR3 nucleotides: TGTGCCAGCAGCCAAGGTCGGACCGGTGGTGGAAAACTGTTTTTT. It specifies CASSQGRTGGGKLFF.

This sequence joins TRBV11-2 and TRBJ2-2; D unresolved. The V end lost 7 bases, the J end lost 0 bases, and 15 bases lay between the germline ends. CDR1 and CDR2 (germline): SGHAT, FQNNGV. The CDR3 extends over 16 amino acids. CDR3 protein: CASIYGLKSNTGELFF. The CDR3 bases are TGTGCCAGCATTTATGGGCTCAAATCGAACACCGGGGAGCTGTTTTTT.

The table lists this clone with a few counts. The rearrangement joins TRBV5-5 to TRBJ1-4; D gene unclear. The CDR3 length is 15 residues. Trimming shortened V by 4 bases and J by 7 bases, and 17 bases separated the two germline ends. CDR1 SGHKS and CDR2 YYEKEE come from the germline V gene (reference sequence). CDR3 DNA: TGTGCCAGCAGCCTTCGCGAAGGCGACGGTGAAAAACTGTTTTTT. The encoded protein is CASSLREGDGEKLFF. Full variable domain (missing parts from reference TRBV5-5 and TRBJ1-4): DAGVTQSPTHLIKTRGQQVTLRCSPISGHKSVSWYQQVLGQGPQFIFQYYEKEERGRGNFPDRFSARQFPNYSSELNVNALLLGDSALYLCASSLREGDGEKLFFGSGTQLSVL.

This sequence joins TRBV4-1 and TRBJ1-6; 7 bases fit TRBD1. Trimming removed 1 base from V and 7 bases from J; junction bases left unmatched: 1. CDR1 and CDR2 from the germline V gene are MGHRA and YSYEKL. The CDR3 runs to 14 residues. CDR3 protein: CASSQVRGNSPLHF. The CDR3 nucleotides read TGCGCCAGCAGCCAAGTCAGGGGGAATTCACCCCTCCACTTT.

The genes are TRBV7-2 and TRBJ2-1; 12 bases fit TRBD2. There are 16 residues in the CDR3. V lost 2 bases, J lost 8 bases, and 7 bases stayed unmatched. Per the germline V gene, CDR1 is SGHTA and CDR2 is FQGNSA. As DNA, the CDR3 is TGTGCCAGCAGCTTAACCCCTAGCGGGAGGGCGGATGAGCAGTTCTTC. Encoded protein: CASSLTPSGRADEQFF.

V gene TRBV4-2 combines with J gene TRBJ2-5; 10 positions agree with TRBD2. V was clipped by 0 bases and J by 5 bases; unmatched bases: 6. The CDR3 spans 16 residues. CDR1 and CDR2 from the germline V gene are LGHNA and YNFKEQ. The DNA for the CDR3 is TGTGCCAGCAGCCAAGATCCTCTAGCGGGAGTTGAGACCCAGTACTTC. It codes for CASSQDPLAGVETQYF.

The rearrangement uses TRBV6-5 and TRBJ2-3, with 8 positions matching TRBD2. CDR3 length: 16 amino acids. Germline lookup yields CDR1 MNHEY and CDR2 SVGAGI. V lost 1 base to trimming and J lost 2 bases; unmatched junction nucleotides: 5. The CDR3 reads CASSYLTSGATDTQYF. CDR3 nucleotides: TGTGCCAGCAGTTACTTAACTAGCGGAGCCACAGATACGCAGTATTTT.

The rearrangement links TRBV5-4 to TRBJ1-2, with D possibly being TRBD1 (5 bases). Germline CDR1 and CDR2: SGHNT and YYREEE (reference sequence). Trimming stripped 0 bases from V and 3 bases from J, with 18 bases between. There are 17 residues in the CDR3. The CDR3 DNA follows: TGTGCCAGCAGCTTGGGGGGCAGGCCCCCGGCGGACTATGGCTACACCTTC. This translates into CASSLGGRPPADYGYTF.

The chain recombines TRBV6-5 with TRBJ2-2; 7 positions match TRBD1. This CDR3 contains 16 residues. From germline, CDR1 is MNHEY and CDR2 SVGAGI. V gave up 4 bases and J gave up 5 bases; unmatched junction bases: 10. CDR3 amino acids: CASSSQRGRRTGELFF. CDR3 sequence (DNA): TGTGCCAGCAGTTCCCAGAGGGGGCGCAGGACCGGGGAGCTGTTTTTT.

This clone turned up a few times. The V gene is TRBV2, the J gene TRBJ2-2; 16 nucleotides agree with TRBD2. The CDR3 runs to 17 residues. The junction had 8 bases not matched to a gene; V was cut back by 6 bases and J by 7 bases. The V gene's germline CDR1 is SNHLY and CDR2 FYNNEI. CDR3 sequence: CASREGTSGRAGGELFF. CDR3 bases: TGTGCCAGCAGGGAGGGGACTAGCGGGAGGGCCGGCGGGGAGCTGTTTTTT.

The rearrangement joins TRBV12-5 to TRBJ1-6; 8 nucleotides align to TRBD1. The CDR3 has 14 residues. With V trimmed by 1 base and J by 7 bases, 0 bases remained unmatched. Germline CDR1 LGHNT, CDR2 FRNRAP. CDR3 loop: CASGLGTGNSPLHF. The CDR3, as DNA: TGTGCTAGTGGTTTGGGGACAGGGAATTCACCCCTCCACTTT.

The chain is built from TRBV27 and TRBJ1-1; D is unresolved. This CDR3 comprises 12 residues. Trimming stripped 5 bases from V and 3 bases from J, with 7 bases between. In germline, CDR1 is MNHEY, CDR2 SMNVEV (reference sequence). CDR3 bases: TGTGCCAGCAGTGATAGACACACTGAAGCTTTCTTT. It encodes CASSDRHTEAFF.

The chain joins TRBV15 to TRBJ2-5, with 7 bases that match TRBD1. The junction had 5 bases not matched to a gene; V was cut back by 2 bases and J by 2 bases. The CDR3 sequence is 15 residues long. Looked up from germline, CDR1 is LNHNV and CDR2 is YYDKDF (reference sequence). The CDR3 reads CATSRSRGPQETQYF. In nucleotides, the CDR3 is TGTGCCACCAGCAGATCTAGGGGGCCACAAGAGACCCAGTACTTC. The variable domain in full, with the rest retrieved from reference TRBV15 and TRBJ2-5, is DAMVIQNPRYQVTQFGKPVTLSCSQTLNHNVMYWYQQKSSQAPKLLFHYYDKDFNNEADTPDNFQSRRPNTSFCFLDIRSPGLGDTAMYLCATSRSRGPQETQYFGPGTRLLVL.

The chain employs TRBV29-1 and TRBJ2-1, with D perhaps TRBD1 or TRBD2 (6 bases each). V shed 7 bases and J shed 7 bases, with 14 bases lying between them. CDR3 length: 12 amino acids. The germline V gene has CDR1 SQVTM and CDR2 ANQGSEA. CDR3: CSGREGGNEQFF. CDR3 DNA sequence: TGCAGCGGCCGAGAAGGGGGGAATGAGCAGTTCTTC.

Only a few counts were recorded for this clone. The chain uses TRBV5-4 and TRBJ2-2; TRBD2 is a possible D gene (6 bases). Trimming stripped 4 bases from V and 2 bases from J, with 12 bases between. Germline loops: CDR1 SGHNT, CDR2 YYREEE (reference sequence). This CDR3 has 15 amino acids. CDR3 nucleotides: TGTGCCAGCAGCGGGGGGACCTTCAACACCGGGGAGCTGTTTTTT. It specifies CASSGGTFNTGELFF.

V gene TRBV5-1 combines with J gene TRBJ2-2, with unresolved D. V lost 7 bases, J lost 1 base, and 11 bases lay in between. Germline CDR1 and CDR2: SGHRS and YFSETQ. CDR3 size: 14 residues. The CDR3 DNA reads TGCGCCAGCTCCCATTCATTGAACACCGGGGAGCTGTTTTTT. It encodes CASSHSLNTGELFF.

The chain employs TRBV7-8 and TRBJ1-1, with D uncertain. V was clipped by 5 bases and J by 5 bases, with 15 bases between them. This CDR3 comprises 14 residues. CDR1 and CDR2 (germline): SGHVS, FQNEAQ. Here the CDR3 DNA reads TGTGCCAGCAGCCCAGGAGCGGGGAAAACTGAAGCTTTCTTT. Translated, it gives CASSPGAGKTEAFF.

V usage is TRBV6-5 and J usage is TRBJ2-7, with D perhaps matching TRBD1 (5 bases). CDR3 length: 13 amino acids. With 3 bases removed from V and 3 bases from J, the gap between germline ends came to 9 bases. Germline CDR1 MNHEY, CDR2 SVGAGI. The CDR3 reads CASSYAGNYEQYF. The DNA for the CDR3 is TGTGCCAGCAGTTATGCAGGGAACTACGAGCAGTACTTC.

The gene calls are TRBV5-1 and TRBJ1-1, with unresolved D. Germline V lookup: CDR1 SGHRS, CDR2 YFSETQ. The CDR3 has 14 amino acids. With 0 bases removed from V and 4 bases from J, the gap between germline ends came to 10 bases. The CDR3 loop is CASSLEGGGTEAFF. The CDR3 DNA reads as TGCGCCAGCAGCTTGGAGGGCGGAGGCACTGAAGCTTTCTTT.

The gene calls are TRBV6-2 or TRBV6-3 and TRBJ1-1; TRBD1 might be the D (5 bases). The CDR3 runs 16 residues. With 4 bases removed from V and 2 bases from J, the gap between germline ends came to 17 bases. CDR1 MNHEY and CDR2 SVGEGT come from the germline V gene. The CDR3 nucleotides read TGTGCCAGCAGTTCTAGTCTGGGCAGGGCTAACACTGAAGCTTTCTTT. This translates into CASSSSLGRANTEAFF.

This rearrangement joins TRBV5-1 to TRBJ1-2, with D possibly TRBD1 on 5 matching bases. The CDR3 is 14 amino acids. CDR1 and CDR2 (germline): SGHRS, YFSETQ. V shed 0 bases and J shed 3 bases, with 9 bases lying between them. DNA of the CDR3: TGCGCCAGCAGCTTGGGAGGCAGGGACTATGGCTACACCTTC. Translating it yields CASSLGGRDYGYTF.

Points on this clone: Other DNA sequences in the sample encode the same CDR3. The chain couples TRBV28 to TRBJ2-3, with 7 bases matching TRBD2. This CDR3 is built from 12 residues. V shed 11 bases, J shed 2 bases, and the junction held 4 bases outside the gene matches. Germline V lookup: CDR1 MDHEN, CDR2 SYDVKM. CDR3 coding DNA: TGTGCCTCGCGGGGGTCCACAGATACGCAGTATTTT. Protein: CASRGSTDTQYF. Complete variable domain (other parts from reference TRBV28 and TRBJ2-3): DVKVTQSSRYLVKRTGEKVFLECVQDMDHENMFWYRQDPGLGLRLIYFSYDVKMKEKGDIPEGYSVSREKKERFSLILESASTNQTSMYLCASRGSTDTQYFGPGTRLTVL.

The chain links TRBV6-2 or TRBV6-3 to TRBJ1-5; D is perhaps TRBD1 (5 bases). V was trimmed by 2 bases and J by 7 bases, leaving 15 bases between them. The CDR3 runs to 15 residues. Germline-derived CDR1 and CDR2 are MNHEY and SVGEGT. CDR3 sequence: CASSYGLSTGQPQHF. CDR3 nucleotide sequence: TGTGCCAGCAGTTACGGGCTCAGTACAGGCCAGCCCCAGCATTTT.

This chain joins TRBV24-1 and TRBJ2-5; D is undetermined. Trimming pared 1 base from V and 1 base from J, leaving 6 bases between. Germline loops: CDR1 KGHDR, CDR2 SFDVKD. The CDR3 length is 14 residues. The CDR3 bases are TGTGCCACCAGTGATTTTCACAGCCAAGAGACCCAGTACTTC. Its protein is CATSDFHSQETQYF.

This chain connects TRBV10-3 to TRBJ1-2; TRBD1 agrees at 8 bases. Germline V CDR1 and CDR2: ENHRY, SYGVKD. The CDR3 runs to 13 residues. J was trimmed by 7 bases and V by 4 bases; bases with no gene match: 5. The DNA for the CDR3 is TGTGCCATCAGTGTACAGGGGGAATCTGGCTACACCTTC. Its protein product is CAISVQGESGYTF.